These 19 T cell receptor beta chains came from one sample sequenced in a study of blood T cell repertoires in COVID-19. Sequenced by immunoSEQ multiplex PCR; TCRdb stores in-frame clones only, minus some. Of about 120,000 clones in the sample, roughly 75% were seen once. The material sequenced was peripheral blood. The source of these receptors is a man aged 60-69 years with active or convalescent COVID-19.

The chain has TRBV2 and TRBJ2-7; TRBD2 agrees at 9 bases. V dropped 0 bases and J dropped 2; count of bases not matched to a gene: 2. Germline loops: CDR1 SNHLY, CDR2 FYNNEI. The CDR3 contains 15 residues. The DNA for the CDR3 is TGTGCCAGCAGTGAAGCTAGCGGGAGTCCCTACGAGCAGTACTTC. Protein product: CASSEASGSPYEQYF.

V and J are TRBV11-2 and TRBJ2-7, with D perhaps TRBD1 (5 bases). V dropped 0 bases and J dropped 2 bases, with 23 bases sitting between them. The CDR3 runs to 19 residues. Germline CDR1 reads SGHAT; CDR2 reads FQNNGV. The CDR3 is CASSLDDSVLSRKAYEQYF. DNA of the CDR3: TGTGCCAGCAGCTTAGATGACAGTGTCCTATCCCGGAAGGCCTACGAGCAGTACTTC.

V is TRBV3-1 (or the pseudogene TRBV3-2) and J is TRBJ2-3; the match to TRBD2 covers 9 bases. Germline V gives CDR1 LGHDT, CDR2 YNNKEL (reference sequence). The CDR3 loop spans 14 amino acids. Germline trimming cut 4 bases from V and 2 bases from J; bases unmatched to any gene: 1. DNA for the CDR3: TGTGCCAGCAGCCCTAGCGGGACCACAGATACGCAGTATTTT. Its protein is CASSPSGTTDTQYF.

CDR3 amino acids: CASSVNGDETQYF. The CDR3 DNA reads as TGTGCCAGCAGCGTAAACGGGGATGAGACCCAGTACTTC. The genes are TRBV9 and TRBJ2-5; possible D gene TRBD2, 5 bases. From germline, CDR1 is SGDLS and CDR2 YYNGEE. V was cut by 1 base and J by 5 bases, with 9 bases left in between. The CDR3 runs 13 residues. Full variable domain (remainder filled in from reference TRBV9 and TRBJ2-5): DSGVTQTPKHLITATGQRVTLRCSPRSGDLSVYWYQQSLDQGLQFLIQYYNGEERAKGNILERFSAQQFPDLHSELNLSSLELGDSALYFCASSVNGDETQYFGPGTRLLVL.

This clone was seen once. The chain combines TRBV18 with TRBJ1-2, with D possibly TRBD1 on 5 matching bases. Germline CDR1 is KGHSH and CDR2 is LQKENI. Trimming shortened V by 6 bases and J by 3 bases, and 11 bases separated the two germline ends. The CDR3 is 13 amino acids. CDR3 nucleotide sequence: TGTGCCAGCTCGCGGGGCTCCGACTATGGCTACACCTTC. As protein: CASSRGSDYGYTF.

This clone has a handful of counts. For the CDR3, the DNA is TGTGCCAGCAGTTACTTTGGACAGGGCGAAGGGTGGGGCAATCAGCCCCAGCATTTT. The encoded protein is CASSYFGQGEGWGNQPQHF. The chain couples TRBV6-2 or TRBV6-3 to TRBJ1-5, with 8 bases lining up with TRBD1. V gave up 1 base and J gave up 2 bases; unmatched junction bases: 13. Germline CDR1 MNHEY, CDR2 SVGEGT. CDR3 length equals 19 residues.

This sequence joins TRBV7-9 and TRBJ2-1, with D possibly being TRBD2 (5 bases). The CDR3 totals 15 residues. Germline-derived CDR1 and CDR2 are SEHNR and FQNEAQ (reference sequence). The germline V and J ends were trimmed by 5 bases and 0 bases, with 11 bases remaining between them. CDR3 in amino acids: CASSPGSRSYNEQFF. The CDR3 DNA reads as TGTGCCAGCAGCCCGGGATCCCGCTCCTACAATGAGCAGTTCTTC.

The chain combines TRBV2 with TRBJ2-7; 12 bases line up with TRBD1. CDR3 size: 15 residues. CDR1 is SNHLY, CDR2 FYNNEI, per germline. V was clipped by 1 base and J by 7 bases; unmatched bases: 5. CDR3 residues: CASSEEGQGASEQYF. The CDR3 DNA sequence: TGTGCCAGCAGTGAAGAGGGACAGGGGGCGTCAGAGCAGTACTTC. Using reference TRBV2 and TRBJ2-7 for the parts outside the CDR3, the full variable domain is EPEVTQTPSHQVTQMGQEVILRCVPISNHLYFYWYRQILGQKVEFLVSFYNNEISEKSEIFDDQFSVERPDGSNFTLKIRSTKLEDSAMYFCASSEEGQGASEQYFGPGTRLTVT.

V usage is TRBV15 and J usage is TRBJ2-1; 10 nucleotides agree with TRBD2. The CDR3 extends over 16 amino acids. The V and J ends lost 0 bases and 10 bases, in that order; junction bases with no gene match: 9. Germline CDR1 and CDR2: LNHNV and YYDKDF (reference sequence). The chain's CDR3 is CATSRDGLAGVREQFF. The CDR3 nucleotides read TGTGCCACCAGCAGAGATGGGCTAGCGGGAGTTCGGGAGCAGTTCTTC.

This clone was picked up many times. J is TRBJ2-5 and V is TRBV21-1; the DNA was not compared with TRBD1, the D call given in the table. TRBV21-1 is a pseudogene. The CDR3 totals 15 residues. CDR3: CASRQWTQLGETQYF. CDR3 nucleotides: TGTGCCAGCAGGCAGTGGACACAGCTTGGGGAGACCCAGTACTTC.

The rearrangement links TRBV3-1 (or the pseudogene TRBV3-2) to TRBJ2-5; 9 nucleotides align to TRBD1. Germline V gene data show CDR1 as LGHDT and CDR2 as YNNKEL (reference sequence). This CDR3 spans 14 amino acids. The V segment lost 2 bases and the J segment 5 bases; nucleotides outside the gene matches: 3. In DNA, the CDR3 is TGTGCCAGCAGCCAAAGGACAGGGGCTGAGACCCAGTACTTC. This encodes CASSQRTGAETQYF.

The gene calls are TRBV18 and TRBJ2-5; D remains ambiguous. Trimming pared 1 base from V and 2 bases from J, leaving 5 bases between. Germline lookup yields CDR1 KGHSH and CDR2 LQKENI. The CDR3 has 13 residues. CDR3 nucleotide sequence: TGTGCCAGCTCACCACGCAGTCAAGAGACCCAGTACTTC. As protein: CASSPRSQETQYF.

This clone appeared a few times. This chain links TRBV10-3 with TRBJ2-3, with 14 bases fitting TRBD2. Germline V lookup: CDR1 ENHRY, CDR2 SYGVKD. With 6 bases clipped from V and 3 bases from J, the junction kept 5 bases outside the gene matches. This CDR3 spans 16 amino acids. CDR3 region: CAISGTSGSRTDTQYF. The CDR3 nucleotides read TGTGCCATCAGCGGGACTAGCGGGAGTAGAACAGATACGCAGTATTTT.

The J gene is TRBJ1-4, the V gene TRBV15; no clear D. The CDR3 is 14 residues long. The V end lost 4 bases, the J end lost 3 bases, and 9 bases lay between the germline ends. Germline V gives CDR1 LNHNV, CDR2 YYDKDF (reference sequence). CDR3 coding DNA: TGTGCCACCAGCATAGGCGGATCTAATGAAAAACTGTTTTTT. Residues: CATSIGGSNEKLFF.

CDR3 in amino acids: CSFNTAGKEKLFF. CDR3 DNA sequence: TGCAGCTTCAACACAGCGGGAAAGGAAAAACTGTTTTTT. The rearrangement links TRBV29-1 to TRBJ1-4; D uncertain. Germline V gene lookup returns CDR1 SQVTM and CDR2 ANQGSEA. The CDR3 runs 13 residues. The V end lost 8 bases, the J end lost 8 bases, and 18 bases lay between the germline ends.

The CDR3 loop is CASSSSPRGMDNSPLHF. DNA for the CDR3: TGCGCCAGCAGCTCCTCCCCACGGGGGATGGATAATTCACCCCTCCACTTT. This rearrangement joins TRBV5-1 to TRBJ1-6; tentatively, D is TRBD1 (5 bases). The CDR3 sequence is 17 residues long. V dropped 3 bases and J dropped 5 bases, with 18 bases sitting between them. Germline V gives CDR1 SGHRS, CDR2 YFSETQ.

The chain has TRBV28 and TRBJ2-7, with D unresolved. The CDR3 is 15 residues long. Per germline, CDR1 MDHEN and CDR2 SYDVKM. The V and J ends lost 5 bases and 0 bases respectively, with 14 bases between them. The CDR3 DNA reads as TGTGCCAGCAGTCCCATCACGGAGATCTCCTACGAGCAGTACTTC. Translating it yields CASSPITEISYEQYF.

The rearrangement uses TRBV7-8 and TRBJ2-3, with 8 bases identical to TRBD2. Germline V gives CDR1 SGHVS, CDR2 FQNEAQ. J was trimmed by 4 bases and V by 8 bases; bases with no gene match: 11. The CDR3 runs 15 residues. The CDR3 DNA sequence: TGTGCCAGCCTCGATAGCGGGAATTGGGCAGATACGCAGTATTTT. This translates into CASLDSGNWADTQYF.

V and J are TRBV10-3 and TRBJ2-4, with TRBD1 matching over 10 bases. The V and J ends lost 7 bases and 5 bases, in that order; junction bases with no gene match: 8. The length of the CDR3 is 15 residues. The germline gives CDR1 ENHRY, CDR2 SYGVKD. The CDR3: CAIKGTGTGENIQYF. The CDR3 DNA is TGTGCCATCAAGGGCACCGGGACAGGGGAAAACATTCAGTACTTC.